The 12 T cell receptor beta chains given below trace back to one sample, sequenced in a study of blood T cells in healthy people across ages (dated by TCRdb to between 2014 and 2017). The library relied on 5' RACE. Instrument used: Illumina HiSeq 2500. A second PCR of about 7 to 12 cycles was performed with a sample-barcoded 5' primer and a J-beta primer mix. Using fastp trimming at Q25 and MiXCR clonotype assembly, TCRdb reanalyzed the public sequencing data and kept in-frame beta chains. Identical CDR3 protein sequences are pooled into one entry, listed with their most common genes and DNA. In all, the sample holds roughly 1,500,000 distinct CDR3 sequences, and around 36% of those were seen once. The ten largest clones capture roughly 12% of the sample. The source material was blood. The receptors derive from a woman aged 25-40 years in good health.

The chain is built from TRBV7-2 and TRBJ1-4; 8 nucleotides align to TRBD1. After removal of 4 bases from V and 3 bases from J, the junction contained 10 bases not matched to a gene. Per the germline V gene, CDR1 is SGHTA and CDR2 is FQGNSA. The CDR3 has 17 residues. Here the CDR3 DNA reads TGTGCCAGCAGCTCTCTCGACAGGGGAGTTGCTAATGAAAAACTGTTTTTT. Protein: CASSSLDRGVANEKLFF.

This sequence joins TRBV11-2 and TRBJ2-2; D might be TRBD1 or TRBD2, each matching 5 bases. The length of the CDR3 is 12 residues. V was cut by 3 bases and J by 10 bases, with 9 bases left in between. Germline-derived CDR1 and CDR2 are SGHAT and FQNNGV. The CDR3 loop reads CASSFQGVELFF. The CDR3 bases are TGTGCCAGCAGCTTCCAGGGAGTGGAGCTGTTTTTT.

This clonotype was seen more than once but under ten times. The chain links TRBV4-1 to TRBJ2-5; 9 bases fit TRBD2. CDR1 and CDR2 (germline): MGHRA, YSYEKL. The CDR3 loop spans 19 amino acids. With V trimmed by 0 bases and J by 0 bases, 11 bases remained unmatched. CDR3 DNA sequence: TGCGCCAGCAGCCAAGATCTCCTCCGGCGCGGGGGGGACCAAGAGACCCAGTACTTC. This gives the protein CASSQDLLRRGGDQETQYF.

The J gene is TRBJ2-1, the V gene TRBV4-1; 8 nucleotides align to TRBD2. Germline V gene data show CDR1 as MGHRA and CDR2 as YSYEKL. With V trimmed by 3 bases and J by 8 bases, 9 bases remained unmatched. This CDR3 is built from 15 residues. The DNA for the CDR3 is TGCGCCAGCAGCCAGCCGGGAGGGGGAACCGATGAGCAGTTCTTC. Amino acid sequence: CASSQPGGGTDEQFF.

The CDR3 region has the DNA TGTGCCTGGAGTGTATTAAGGGGACTAGGGGCCCTTTCGGGCGAGCAGTACTTC. Its translation is CAWSVLRGLGALSGEQYF. The chain carries TRBV30 and TRBJ2-7; 8 bases line up with TRBD2. CDR1 is GTSNPN and CDR2 is SVGIG in the germline V gene (reference sequence). V lost 0 bases and J lost 6; bases outside the gene matches: 19. CDR3 size: 18 residues.

V usage is TRBV20-1 and J usage is TRBJ2-7; TRBD2 matches 7 bases. This CDR3 is built from 11 residues. CDR1 DFQATT and CDR2 SNEGSKA come from the germline V gene (reference sequence). Here the CDR3 DNA reads TGCAGCTCCTCGGGAGGTTACGAGCAGTACTTC. Translation: CSSSGGYEQYF.

As regards this clonotype: A junction boundary mismatches the germline segment, possibly from a read error. The chain links TRBV10-1 to TRBJ2-3; TRBD2 matches at 14 bases. The CDR3 is made up of 16 amino acids. Germline V gene sequence: CDR1 WNHNN, CDR2 SYGVQD (reference sequence). CDR3 loop: CVSSATSGRAVDTQYF. CDR3 DNA sequence: TGCGTCAGCAGTGCGACTAGCGGGAGGGCCGTGGATACGCAGTATTTT.

The chain combines TRBV7-9 with TRBJ1-1; no clear D. Trimming pared 2 bases from V and 1 base from J, leaving 11 bases between. In germline, CDR1 is SEHNR, CDR2 FQNEAQ (reference sequence). This CDR3 has 15 amino acids. CDR3 bases: TGTGCCAGCAGCTTATTAACGGGTAAGAACACTGAAGCTTTCTTT. The encoded protein is CASSLLTGKNTEAFF.

The rearrangement joins TRBV2 to TRBJ1-6; tentatively, D is TRBD1 (6 bases). The CDR3 sequence is 11 residues long. V shed 4 bases and J shed 14 bases, with 9 bases lying between them. The germline V gene encodes CDR1 SNHLY and CDR2 FYNNEI. The CDR3 DNA reads as TGTGCCAGCAGTGGGGGGGACACCCTCCACTTT. Its protein product is CASSGGDTLHF.

This clonotype was seen more than once but under ten times. The chain recombines TRBV7-2 with TRBJ1-6, with D perhaps matching TRBD1 (5 bases). Germline V gene sequence: CDR1 SGHTA, CDR2 FQGNSA. This CDR3 region has 12 residues. Trimming took 5 bases from V and 13 from J, leaving 12 bases between them. The chain's CDR3 is CASSPTGVPLHF. The DNA of the CDR3 is TGTGCCAGCAGCCCAACGGGGGTTCCCCTCCACTTT.

This chain connects TRBV29-1 to TRBJ2-3, with 9 bases aligning to TRBD1. CDR1 is SQVTM and CDR2 is ANQGSEA in the germline V gene. CDR3 length: 14 residues. V lost 4 bases to trimming and J lost 4 bases; unmatched junction nucleotides: 6. The CDR3: CSVAGTGISDTQYF. CDR3 DNA: TGCAGCGTTGCCGGGACAGGGATTTCAGATACGCAGTATTTT.

CDR3 sequence: CSVRQGFDEQYF. CDR3 nucleotides: TGCAGCGTACGACAGGGGTTCGACGAGCAGTACTTC. This chain links TRBV29-1 with TRBJ2-7; 8 bases align to TRBD1. The junction had 6 bases not matched to a gene; V was cut back by 6 bases and J by 5 bases. This CDR3 contains 12 residues. Germline V gene data show CDR1 as SQVTM and CDR2 as ANQGSEA.